The 28 T cell receptor beta chains below come from one sample, sequenced in a study of cytomegalovirus exposure and HLA in healthy donors. Researchers ran the PCR with 60 Vbeta and 13 Jbeta primers. The method was immunoSEQ multiplex PCR; TCRdb's version includes in-frame clones alone and lacks a portion of them. The specimen's table records about 44,000 clones. The specimen was PBMCs. All receptors come from a male donor in good health and CMV-seronegative.

This chain joins TRBV30 and TRBJ1-4; the D gene is possibly TRBD1 (5 bases). Per germline, CDR1 GTSNPN and CDR2 SVGIG (reference sequence). The CDR3 length is 14 residues. The ends were cut back, 4 bases at V and 4 bases at J, with 13 bases in the middle. This CDR3 is CAWTRGGINEKLFF. Here the CDR3 DNA reads TGTGCCTGGACCCGGGGGGGGATTAATGAAAAACTGTTTTTT.

The chain has TRBV18 and TRBJ1-3, with a tentative D call TRBD1 (6 bases). Per the germline V gene, CDR1 is KGHSH and CDR2 is LQKENI. The CDR3 sequence is 14 residues long. V lost 6 bases to trimming and J lost 0 bases, with 9 bases between them. The CDR3 sequence: CASSSQGSGNTIYF. DNA for the CDR3: TGTGCCAGCTCTTCACAGGGCTCTGGAAACACCATATATTTT.

The chain employs TRBV2 and TRBJ2-7, with TRBD2 as a possible D gene (7 bases). In germline, CDR1 is SNHLY, CDR2 FYNNEI. CDR3 length: 15 amino acids. With 3 bases removed from V and 4 bases from J, the gap between germline ends came to 16 bases. CDR3 protein: CASSESGGAHYEQYF. CDR3 DNA sequence: TGTGCCAGCAGTGAGTCGGGGGGCGCTCATTACGAGCAGTACTTC.

This rearrangement joins TRBV15 to TRBJ1-5; D possibly corresponds to TRBD1 (5 bases). The CDR3 is made up of 16 amino acids. Trimming removed 0 bases from V and 6 bases from J, with 15 bases in between. Germline V gene lookup returns CDR1 LNHNV and CDR2 YYDKDF (reference sequence). The DNA of the CDR3 is TGTGCCACCAGCAGAGAGGGGAGGGGATCCAGTCAGCCCCAGCATTTT. As protein: CATSREGRGSSQPQHF.

The chain combines TRBV4-1 with TRBJ1-1; 8 nucleotides align to TRBD1. The CDR3 spans 12 residues. Germline CDR1 reads MGHRA; CDR2 reads YSYEKL. V gave up 4 bases and J gave up 6 bases; unmatched junction bases: 1. The CDR3 is CASSRQGSEAFF. The CDR3 bases are TGCGCCAGCAGCCGACAGGGGTCTGAAGCTTTCTTT.

The chain employs TRBV20-1 and TRBJ1-1; D is ambiguous. This CDR3 has 10 amino acids. Trimming left V 6 bases short and J 4 bases short, with 6 bases between. Germline V CDR1 and CDR2: DFQATT, SNEGSKA (reference sequence). CDR3 protein: CSARGTEAFF. In DNA, the CDR3 is TGCAGTGCCCGGGGCACTGAAGCTTTCTTT.

The rearrangement joins TRBV10-1 to TRBJ2-5; possibly TRBD1 for D (6 bases). Near its end, the DNA agrees better with TRBJ2-7, so the J call may be wrong. Germline V gene lookup returns CDR1 WNHNN and CDR2 SYGVQD (reference sequence). The CDR3 length is 12 residues. The CDR3: CASSVQGGEQYF. DNA for the CDR3: TGCGCCAGCAGTGTACAGGGTGGCGAGCAGTACTTC.

The chain has TRBV29-1 and TRBJ1-1, with 8 bases identical to TRBD1. V lost 6 bases, J lost 5 bases, and 8 bases stayed unmatched. CDR1 and CDR2 from the germline V gene are SQVTM and ANQGSEA. The CDR3 extends over 13 amino acids. DNA of the CDR3: TGCAGCGTCCTACAGGGGGGTTGGACTGAAGCTTTCTTT. Translation: CSVLQGGWTEAFF.

V gene TRBV7-9 combines with J gene TRBJ2-1; TRBD2 agrees at 8 bases. CDR3 size: 14 residues. CDR1 is SEHNR and CDR2 is FQNEAQ in the germline V gene (reference sequence). Trimming removed 4 bases from V and 6 bases from J; junction bases left unmatched: 5. Here the CDR3 reads CASSWGLDGNEQFF. The DNA of the CDR3 is TGTGCCAGCAGCTGGGGACTAGACGGCAATGAGCAGTTCTTC.

The rearrangement links TRBV30 to TRBJ1-5, with 7 bases identical to TRBD1. The trim removed 0 bases at V and 0 bases at J, leaving 14 bases unmatched. There are 19 residues in the CDR3. Germline loops: CDR1 GTSNPN, CDR2 SVGIG (reference sequence). CDR3 protein: CAWSVRRAGGRYSNQPQHF. For the CDR3, the DNA is TGTGCCTGGAGTGTACGAAGGGCAGGGGGGAGGTATAGCAATCAGCCCCAGCATTTT. The full variable domain, its missing parts supplied by reference TRBV30 and TRBJ1-5, is SQTIHQWPATLVQPVGSPLSLECTVEGTSNPNLYWYRQAAGRGLQLLFYSVGIGQISSEVPQNLSASRPQDRQFILSSKKLLLSDSGFYLCAWSVRRAGGRYSNQPQHFGDGTRLSIL.

The chain is built from TRBV18 and TRBJ2-6; 8 nucleotides align to TRBD2. CDR1 is KGHSH and CDR2 is LQKENI in the germline V gene. Trimming took 2 bases from V and 0 from J; bases not matched to a gene: 9. The CDR3 loop spans 19 amino acids. CDR3 bases: TGTGCCAGCTCACCAGAGACTAGCGTAACTCGCTCTGGGGCCAACGTCCTGACTTTC. It specifies CASSPETSVTRSGANVLTF.

The chain is built from TRBV19 and TRBJ1-5, with a tentative D call TRBD1 (6 bases). There are 16 residues in the CDR3. Trimming shortened V by 6 bases and J by 0 bases, and 15 bases separated the two germline ends. Germline V gene sequence: CDR1 LNHDA, CDR2 SQIVND (reference sequence). CDR3 in DNA: TGTGCCAGTAGCCTGGGGGCAGCCCGTAGCAATCAGCCCCAGCATTTT. Protein sequence: CASSLGAARSNQPQHF.

CDR3 in DNA: TGTGCCAGCACTTCAACAGGTCCCACCGGGGAGCTGTTTTTT. As protein: CASTSTGPTGELFF. The rearrangement joins TRBV7-9 to TRBJ2-2; D perhaps matches TRBD1 (5 bases). The CDR3 covers 14 residues. The germline V and J ends were trimmed by 7 bases and 4 bases, with 13 bases remaining between them. CDR1 and CDR2 (germline): SEHNR, FQNEAQ (reference sequence). Together with reference TRBV7-9 and TRBJ2-2, the CDR3 gives the full variable domain: DTGVSQNPRHKITKRGQNVTFRCDPISEHNRLYWYRQTLGQGPEFLTYFQNEAQLEKSRLLSDRFSAERPKGSFSTLEIQRTEQGDSAMYLCASTSTGPTGELFFGEGSRLTVL.

The gene calls are TRBV6-6 and TRBJ1-2; tentatively, D is TRBD1 (6 bases). The ends were cut back, 4 bases at V and 3 bases at J, with 15 bases in the middle. Germline V gene lookup returns CDR1 MNHNY and CDR2 SVGAGI (reference sequence). This CDR3 has 15 residues. For the CDR3, the DNA is TGTGCCAGCAGTTCCATCTCGGGACACCACTATGGCTACACCTTC. This gives the protein CASSSISGHHYGYTF.

The chain joins TRBV28 to TRBJ2-7, with a tentative D call TRBD1 (5 bases). In germline, CDR1 is MDHEN, CDR2 SYDVKM. The V gene lost 6 bases and the J gene lost 2 bases, with 17 bases spanning the gap. The CDR3 contains 15 residues. As DNA, the CDR3 is TGTGCCAGCAGCCCCTCCGTAGGGGAACCCTACGAGCAGTACTTC. Translation gives CASSPSVGEPYEQYF.

The gene calls are TRBV5-1 and TRBJ1-4, with a possible D match to TRBD1 (5 bases). The CDR3 loop spans 19 amino acids. V was pared by 3 bases and J by 8 bases, with 29 bases between. Germline CDR1 reads SGHRS; CDR2 reads YFSETQ. The CDR3 bases are TGCGCCAGCAGCTCCTCCGCGGCCGATTGGCAAGGGGCAAGGGAAAAACTGTTTTTT. This encodes CASSSSAADWQGAREKLFF.

The chain carries TRBV27 and TRBJ2-5, with TRBD1 matching over 7 bases. This CDR3 is built from 17 residues. Germline V gene lookup returns CDR1 MNHEY and CDR2 SMNVEV (reference sequence). J gave up 4 bases and V 4 bases, and 15 bases lay outside the gene matches. CDR3 in amino acids: CASSSRNTRGRRETQYF. CDR3 in DNA: TGTGCCAGCAGTTCCCGAAACACAAGGGGGCGCCGAGAGACCCAGTACTTC.

This chain uses TRBV7-6 with TRBJ2-1; 14 bases are a match to TRBD2. CDR3 length equals 19 residues. J was trimmed by 0 bases and V by 2 bases; bases with no gene match: 6. Per germline, CDR1 SGHVS and CDR2 FNYEAQ. CDR3 sequence reads: CASSLRRTSGGSSYNEQFF. The CDR3 nucleotides read TGTGCCAGCAGCTTACGTCGGACTAGCGGGGGGAGCTCCTACAATGAGCAGTTCTTC.

This chain joins TRBV28 and TRBJ2-1, with 10 bases identical to TRBD1. Germline V gene data show CDR1 as MDHEN and CDR2 as SYDVKM. The CDR3 is 16 residues long. Trimming removed 3 bases from V and 3 bases from J; junction bases left unmatched: 5. For the CDR3, the DNA is TGTGCCAGCAGTTTGGTCGGACAGGGGGACTACAATGAGCAGTTCTTC. Translating gives CASSLVGQGDYNEQFF. Looking up the rest from reference TRBV28 and TRBJ2-1 gives the full variable domain: DVKVTQSSRYLVKRTGEKVFLECVQDMDHENMFWYRQDPGLGLRLIYFSYDVKMKEKGDIPEGYSVSREKKERFSLILESASTNQTSMYLCASSLVGQGDYNEQFFGPGTRLTVL.

The chain combines TRBV4-2 with TRBJ1-2, with no clear D. This CDR3 has 14 residues. The germline CDR1 and CDR2 sequences are LGHNA and YNFKEQ. Between the trimmed V and J ends, which lost 0 bases and 5 bases, there was a span of 10 bases. The CDR3 nucleotides are TGTGCCAGCAGCCAAGACGGGAGCAGATATGGCTACACCTTC. Protein sequence: CASSQDGSRYGYTF.

The chain couples TRBV4-2 to TRBJ1-2; D is uncertain. The CDR3 contains 16 residues. Between the trimmed V and J ends, which lost 0 bases and 6 bases, there was a span of 17 bases. CDR1 is LGHNA and CDR2 is YNFKEQ in the germline V gene. CDR3 coding DNA: TGTGCCAGCAGCCAAGATCTAGCAGGATTGGGCCATGGCTACACCTTC. Translating gives CASSQDLAGLGHGYTF.

The chain carries TRBV11-3 and TRBJ2-7, with TRBD2 matching over 10 bases. The CDR3 sequence is 15 residues long. J was trimmed by 0 bases and V by 6 bases; bases with no gene match: 5. CDR1 and CDR2 from the germline V gene are SGHNT and YENEEA. DNA of the CDR3: TGTGCCAGCAGTCTAGCGGGGGAAAGCTCCTACGAGCAGTACTTC. Amino acid sequence: CASSLAGESSYEQYF.

V usage is TRBV7-9 and J usage is TRBJ1-3, with D perhaps TRBD1 (5 bases). The length of the CDR3 is 18 residues. Germline CDR1 reads SEHNR; CDR2 reads FQNEAQ (reference sequence). Between the trimmed V and J ends, which lost 1 base and 0 bases, there was a span of 16 bases. CDR3 region: CASSLGGWRGDSGNTIYF. The CDR3 region has the DNA TGTGCCAGCAGCTTAGGAGGATGGCGGGGCGACTCTGGAAACACCATATATTTT.

This rearrangement joins TRBV5-6 to TRBJ2-1, with 7 bases aligning to TRBD2. CDR3 length: 15 amino acids. With V trimmed by 6 bases and J by 8 bases, 14 bases remained unmatched. CDR1 and CDR2 from the germline V gene are SGHDT and YYEEEE. CDR3 sequence reads: CASTLAGASADEQFF. CDR3 sequence (DNA): TGTGCCAGCACCTTAGCGGGTGCCAGTGCGGATGAGCAGTTCTTC.

A remark on this clone: The sample contains more than one DNA sequence encoding this CDR3. The V and J genes are TRBV14 and TRBJ1-4, with 7 bases identical to TRBD1. The CDR3 is made up of 15 amino acids. The J segment lost 8 bases and the V segment lost 1 base, leaving 7 bases of the junction unmatched. CDR1 and CDR2 (germline): SGHDN, FVKESK. The CDR3 loop reads CASSQVKGAGEKLFF. As DNA, the CDR3 is TGTGCCAGCAGCCAAGTAAAGGGGGCGGGAGAAAAACTGTTTTTT.

The V and J genes are TRBV5-1 and TRBJ2-1; the match to TRBD2 covers 11 bases. The junction had 6 bases not matched to a gene; V was cut back by 5 bases and J by 2 bases. Germline V lookup: CDR1 SGHRS, CDR2 YFSETQ. The CDR3 length is 16 residues. The CDR3 here is CASSPDSGRAYNEQFF. CDR3 nucleotide sequence: TGCGCCAGCAGTCCCGATAGCGGGAGGGCCTACAATGAGCAGTTCTTC.

Judged by frequency, this clone is medium-sized. V is TRBV6-4 and J is TRBJ2-3; 7 nucleotides line up with TRBD2. The CDR3 has 15 residues. The germline CDR1 and CDR2 sequences are MRHNA and SNTAGT. After removal of 0 bases from V and 2 bases from J, the junction contained 2 bases not matched to a gene. Written as DNA, the CDR3 is TGTGCCAGCAGTGACTCAAGCGGGGACACAGATACGCAGTATTTT. Translated, it gives CASSDSSGDTDTQYF.

The rearrangement links TRBV11-3 to TRBJ2-5; D is possibly TRBD2 (6 bases). This CDR3 comprises 14 residues. Germline loops: CDR1 SGHNT, CDR2 YENEEA. Trimming removed 1 base from V and 5 bases from J, with 11 bases in between. The CDR3 loop reads CASSLGGGVETQYF. The CDR3 DNA sequence: TGTGCCAGCAGCTTAGGAGGAGGGGTCGAGACCCAGTACTTC.